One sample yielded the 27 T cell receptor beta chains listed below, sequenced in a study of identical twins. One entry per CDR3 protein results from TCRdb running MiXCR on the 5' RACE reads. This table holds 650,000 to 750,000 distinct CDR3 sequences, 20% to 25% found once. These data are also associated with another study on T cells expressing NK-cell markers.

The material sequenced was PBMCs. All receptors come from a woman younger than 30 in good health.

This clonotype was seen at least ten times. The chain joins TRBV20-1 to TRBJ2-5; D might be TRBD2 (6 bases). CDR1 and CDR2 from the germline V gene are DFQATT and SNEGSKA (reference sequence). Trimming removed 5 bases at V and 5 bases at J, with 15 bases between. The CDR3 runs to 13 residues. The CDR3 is CSAQEGRIETQYF. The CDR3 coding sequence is TGCAGTGCTCAGGAGGGCCGCATCGAGACCCAGTACTTC.

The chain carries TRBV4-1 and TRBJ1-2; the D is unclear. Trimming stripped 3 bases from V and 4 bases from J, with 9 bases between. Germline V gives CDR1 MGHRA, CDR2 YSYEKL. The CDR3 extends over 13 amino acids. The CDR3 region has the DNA TGCGCCAGCAGCCAGGTAGACACCTATGGCTACACCTTC. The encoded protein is CASSQVDTYGYTF.

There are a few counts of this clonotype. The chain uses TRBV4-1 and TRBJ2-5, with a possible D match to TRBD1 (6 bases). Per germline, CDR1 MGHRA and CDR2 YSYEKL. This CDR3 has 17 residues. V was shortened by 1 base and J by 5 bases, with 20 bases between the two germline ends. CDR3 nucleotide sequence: TGCGCCAGCAGCCAAGTCCCCCTTTTACCCCAGGGGGAGACCCAGTACTTC. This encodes CASSQVPLLPQGETQYF.

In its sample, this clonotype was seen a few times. DNA of the CDR3: TGTGCCAGCAGTTTACTAGCGCAGTTCTCCGAGCAGTACTTC. Its translation is CASSLLAQFSEQYF. The V and J genes are TRBV27 and TRBJ2-7; TRBD2 might be the D (6 bases). Germline CDR1 and CDR2: MNHEY and SMNVEV (reference sequence). V dropped 2 bases and J dropped 6 bases, with 14 bases sitting between them. CDR3 length equals 14 residues.

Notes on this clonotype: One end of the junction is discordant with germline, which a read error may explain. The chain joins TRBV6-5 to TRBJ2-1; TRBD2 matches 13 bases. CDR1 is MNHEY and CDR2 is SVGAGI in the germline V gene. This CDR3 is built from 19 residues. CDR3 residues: CASSYLPRTSGSSSNEQFF. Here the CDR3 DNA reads TGTGCCAGCAGTTACTTACCCCGGACTAGCGGGAGTTCCTCCAATGAGCAGTTCTTC.

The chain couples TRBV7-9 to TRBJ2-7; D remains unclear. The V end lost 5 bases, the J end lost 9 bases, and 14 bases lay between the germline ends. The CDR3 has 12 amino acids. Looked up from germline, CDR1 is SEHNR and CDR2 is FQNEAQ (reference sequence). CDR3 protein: CASSQTTVGQYF. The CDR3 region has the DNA TGTGCCAGCAGCCAAACAACGGTCGGGCAGTACTTC.

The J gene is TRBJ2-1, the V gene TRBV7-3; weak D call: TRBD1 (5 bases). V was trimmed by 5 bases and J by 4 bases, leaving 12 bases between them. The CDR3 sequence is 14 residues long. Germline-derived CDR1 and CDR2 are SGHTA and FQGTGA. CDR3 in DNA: TGTGCCAGCAGCCCAACAAGGGGATACAATGAGCAGTTCTTC. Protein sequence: CASSPTRGYNEQFF.

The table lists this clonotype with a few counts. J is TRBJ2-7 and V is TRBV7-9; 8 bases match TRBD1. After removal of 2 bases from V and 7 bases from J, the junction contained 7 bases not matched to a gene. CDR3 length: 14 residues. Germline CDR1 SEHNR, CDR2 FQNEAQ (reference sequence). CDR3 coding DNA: TGTGCCAGCAGCTTAAATCAGGGGGCGCGTGAGCAGTACTTC. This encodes CASSLNQGAREQYF.

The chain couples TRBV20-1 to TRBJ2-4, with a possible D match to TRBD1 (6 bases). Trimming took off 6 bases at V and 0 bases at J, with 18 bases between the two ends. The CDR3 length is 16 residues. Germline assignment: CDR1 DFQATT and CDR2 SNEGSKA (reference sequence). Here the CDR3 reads CSAGRGAPLAKNIQYF. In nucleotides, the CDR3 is TGCAGTGCGGGCAGGGGAGCCCCCCTAGCCAAAAACATTCAGTACTTC.

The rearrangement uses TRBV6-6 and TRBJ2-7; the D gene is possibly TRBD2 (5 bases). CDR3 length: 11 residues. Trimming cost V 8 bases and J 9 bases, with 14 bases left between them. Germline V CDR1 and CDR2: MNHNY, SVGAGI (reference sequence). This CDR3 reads CASSISRGQYF. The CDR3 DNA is TGTGCCAGCTCCATATCCCGGGGGCAGTACTTC.

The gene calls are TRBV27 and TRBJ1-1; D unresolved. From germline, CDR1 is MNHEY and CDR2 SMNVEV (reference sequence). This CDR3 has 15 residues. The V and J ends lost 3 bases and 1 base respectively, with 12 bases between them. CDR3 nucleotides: TGTGCCAGCAGTTTCACCATAGAGGGGAACACTGAAGCTTTCTTT. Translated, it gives CASSFTIEGNTEAFF.

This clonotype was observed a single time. The CDR3 DNA reads TGCGCCAGCAGCTTGGCCGAGTTTTACGAGCAGTACTTC. Its protein product is CASSLAEFYEQYF. The V and J genes are TRBV5-1 and TRBJ2-7; no firm D call. The CDR3 is 13 amino acids. V lost 0 bases, J lost 4 bases, and 8 bases lay in between. The germline CDR1 and CDR2 sequences are SGHRS and YFSETQ.

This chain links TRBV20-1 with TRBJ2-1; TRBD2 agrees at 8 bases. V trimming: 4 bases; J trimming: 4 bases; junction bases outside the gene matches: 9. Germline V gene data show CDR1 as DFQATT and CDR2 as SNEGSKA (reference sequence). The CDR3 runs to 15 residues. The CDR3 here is CSATKNGGAYNEQFF. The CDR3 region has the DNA TGCAGTGCTACGAAAAACGGGGGGGCTTACAATGAGCAGTTCTTC.

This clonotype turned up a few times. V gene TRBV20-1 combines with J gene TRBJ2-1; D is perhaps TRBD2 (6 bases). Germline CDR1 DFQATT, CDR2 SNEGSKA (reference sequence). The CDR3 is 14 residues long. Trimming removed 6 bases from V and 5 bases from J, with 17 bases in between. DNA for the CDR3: TGCAGTGCCGCTAAACTAGCCCGAGACAATGAGCAGTTCTTC. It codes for CSAAKLARDNEQFF.

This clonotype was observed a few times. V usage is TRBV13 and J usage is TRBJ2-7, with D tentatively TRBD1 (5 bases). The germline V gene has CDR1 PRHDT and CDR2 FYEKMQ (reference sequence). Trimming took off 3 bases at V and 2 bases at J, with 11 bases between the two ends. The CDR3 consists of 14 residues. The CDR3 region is CASSLGLPPYEQYF. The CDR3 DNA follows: TGTGCCAGCAGCTTGGGGCTTCCTCCCTACGAGCAGTACTTC.

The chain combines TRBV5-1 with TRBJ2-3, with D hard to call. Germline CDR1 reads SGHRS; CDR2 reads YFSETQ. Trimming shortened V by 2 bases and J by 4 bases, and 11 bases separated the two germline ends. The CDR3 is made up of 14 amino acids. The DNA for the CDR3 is TGCGCCAGCAGCTTACTACTAAGCCCAGATACGCAGTATTTT. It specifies CASSLLLSPDTQYF. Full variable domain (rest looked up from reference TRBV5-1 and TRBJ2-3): KAGVTQTPRYLIKTRGQQVTLSCSPISGHRSVSWYQQTPGQGLQFLFEYFSETQRNKGNFPGRFSGRQFSNSRSEMNVSTLELGDSALYLCASSLLLSPDTQYFGPGTRLTVL.

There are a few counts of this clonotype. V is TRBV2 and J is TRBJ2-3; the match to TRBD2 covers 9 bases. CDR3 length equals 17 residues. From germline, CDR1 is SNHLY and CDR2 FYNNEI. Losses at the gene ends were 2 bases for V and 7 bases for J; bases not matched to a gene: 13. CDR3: CASSETGTSWKVNTQYF. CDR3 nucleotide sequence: TGTGCCAGCAGTGAAACAGGGACTAGCTGGAAAGTAAATACGCAGTATTTT.

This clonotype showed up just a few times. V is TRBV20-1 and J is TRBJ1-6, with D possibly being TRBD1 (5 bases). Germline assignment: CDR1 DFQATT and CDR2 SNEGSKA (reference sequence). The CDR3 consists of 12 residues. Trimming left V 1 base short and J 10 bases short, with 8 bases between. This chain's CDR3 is CSARVRGSPLHF. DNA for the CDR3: TGCAGTGCTAGAGTACGGGGGTCACCCCTCCACTTT.

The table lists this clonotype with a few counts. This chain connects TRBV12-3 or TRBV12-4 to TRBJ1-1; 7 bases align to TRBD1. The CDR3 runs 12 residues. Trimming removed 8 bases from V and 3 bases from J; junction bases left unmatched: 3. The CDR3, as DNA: TGTGCCAGCGATACAGGGGACACTGAAGCTTTCTTT. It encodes CASDTGDTEAFF.

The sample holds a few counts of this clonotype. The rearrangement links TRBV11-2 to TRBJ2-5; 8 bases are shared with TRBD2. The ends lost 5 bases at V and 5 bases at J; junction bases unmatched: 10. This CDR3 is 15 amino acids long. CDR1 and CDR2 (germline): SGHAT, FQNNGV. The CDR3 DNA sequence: TGTGCCAGCAGCCATATAGGGCGGGAGGAGGAGACCCAGTACTTC. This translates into CASSHIGREEETQYF.

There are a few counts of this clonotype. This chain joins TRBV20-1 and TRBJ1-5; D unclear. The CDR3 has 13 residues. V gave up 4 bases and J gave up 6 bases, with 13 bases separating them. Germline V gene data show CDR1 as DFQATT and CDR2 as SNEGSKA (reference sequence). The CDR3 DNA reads TGCAGTGCTACACCGGGCCTCCTTCAGCCCCAGCATTTT. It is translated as CSATPGLLQPQHF.

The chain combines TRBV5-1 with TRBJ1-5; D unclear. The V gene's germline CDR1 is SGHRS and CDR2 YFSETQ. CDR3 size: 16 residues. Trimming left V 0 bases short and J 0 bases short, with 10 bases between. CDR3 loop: CASSLDGIFSNQPQHF. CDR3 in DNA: TGCGCCAGCAGCTTGGATGGTATATTTAGCAATCAGCCCCAGCATTTT.

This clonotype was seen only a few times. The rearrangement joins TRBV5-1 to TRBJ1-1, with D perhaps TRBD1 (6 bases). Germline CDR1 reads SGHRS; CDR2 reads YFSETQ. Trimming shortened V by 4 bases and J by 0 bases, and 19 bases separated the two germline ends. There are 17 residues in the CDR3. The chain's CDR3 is CASSGTRGGGMNTEAFF. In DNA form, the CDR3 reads TGCGCCAGCAGCGGAACCCGAGGGGGGGGCATGAACACTGAAGCTTTCTTT. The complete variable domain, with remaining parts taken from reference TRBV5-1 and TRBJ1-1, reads KAGVTQTPRYLIKTRGQQVTLSCSPISGHRSVSWYQQTPGQGLQFLFEYFSETQRNKGNFPGRFSGRQFSNSRSEMNVSTLELGDSALYLCASSGTRGGGMNTEAFFGQGTRLTVV.

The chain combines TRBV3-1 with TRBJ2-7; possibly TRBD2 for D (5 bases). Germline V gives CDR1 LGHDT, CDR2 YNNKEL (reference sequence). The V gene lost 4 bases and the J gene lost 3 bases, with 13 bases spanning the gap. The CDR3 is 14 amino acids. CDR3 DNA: TGTGCCAGCAGCCGCGGGCGGCCCGTCTACGAGCAGTACTTC. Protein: CASSRGRPVYEQYF.

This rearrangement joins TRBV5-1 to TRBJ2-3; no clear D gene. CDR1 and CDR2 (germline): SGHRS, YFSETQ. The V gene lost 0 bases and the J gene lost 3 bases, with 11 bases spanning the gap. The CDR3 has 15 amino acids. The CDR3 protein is CASSLARLVTDTQYF. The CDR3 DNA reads TGCGCCAGCAGCTTGGCCCGGTTAGTGACAGATACGCAGTATTTT. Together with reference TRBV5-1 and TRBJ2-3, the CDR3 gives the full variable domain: KAGVTQTPRYLIKTRGQQVTLSCSPISGHRSVSWYQQTPGQGLQFLFEYFSETQRNKGNFPGRFSGRQFSNSRSEMNVSTLELGDSALYLCASSLARLVTDTQYFGPGTRLTVL.

CDR3 loop: CSVRRENTEAFF. DNA for the CDR3: TGCAGCGTACGAAGAGAGAACACTGAAGCTTTCTTT. The rearrangement links TRBV29-1 to TRBJ1-1; D call uncertain. CDR1 is SQVTM and CDR2 is ANQGSEA in the germline V gene. The CDR3 is made up of 12 amino acids. Trimming took off 6 bases at V and 1 base at J, with 9 bases between the two ends.

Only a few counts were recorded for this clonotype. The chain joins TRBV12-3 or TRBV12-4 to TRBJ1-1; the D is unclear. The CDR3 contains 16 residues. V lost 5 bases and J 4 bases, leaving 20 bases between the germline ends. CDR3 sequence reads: CASSGVRAWTSTEAFF. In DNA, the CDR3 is TGTGCCAGCAGTGGGGTAAGGGCCTGGACCTCCACTGAAGCTTTCTTT.